The present entry profiles one T cell receptor beta chain with its context. What it binds is unknown. Each CDR3 protein gets one entry after TCRdb re-called the 5' RACE reads with MiXCR. The repertoire has more than 4,500 distinct CDR3 sequences, over 20% of them found once; the top ten carry less than 2.5%. This sample stems from a study of T-cell memory formation after mild COVID-19. Study information: TCR clusters were mostly confined to one donor each.

Study-wide points: Largely, contracting CD4+ clones fell within CM and EM, and contracting CD8+ clones within EMRA.

V lost 6 bases to trimming and J lost 10 bases; unmatched junction nucleotides: 13. The CDR3 runs 15 residues. This receptor was taken from an adult who had mild COVID-19 (a few samples of this study predate the infection). Cell type and time point are not known. V is TRBV12-3 or TRBV12-4 and J is TRBJ1-4, with 8 bases lining up with TRBD1. The sequenced sample was PBMCs or a T cell subset sorted from them (not recorded which). The CDR3 DNA sequence: TGTGCCAGCAGCCTCCATGGGACAGGTGAAGGAAAACTGTTTTTT. It specifies CASSLHGTGEGKLFF.